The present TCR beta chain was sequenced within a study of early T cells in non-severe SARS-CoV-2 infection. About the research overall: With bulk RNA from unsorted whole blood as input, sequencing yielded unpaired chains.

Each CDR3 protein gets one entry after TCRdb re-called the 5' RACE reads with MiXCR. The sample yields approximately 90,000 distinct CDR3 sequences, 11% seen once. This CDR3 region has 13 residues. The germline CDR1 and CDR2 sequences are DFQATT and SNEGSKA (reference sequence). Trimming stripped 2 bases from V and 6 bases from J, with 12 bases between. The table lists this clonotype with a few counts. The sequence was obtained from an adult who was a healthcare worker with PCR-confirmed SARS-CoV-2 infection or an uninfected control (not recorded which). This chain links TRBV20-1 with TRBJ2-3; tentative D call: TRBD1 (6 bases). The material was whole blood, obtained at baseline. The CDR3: CSARPQGADTQYF. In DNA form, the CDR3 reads TGCAGTGCTAGACCACAGGGAGCTGATACGCAGTATTTT.